Following are 15 T cell receptor beta chains from one sample sequenced in a study of blood T cells in healthy people across ages. Sample-barcoded 5' priming and a J-beta primer mix drove a second PCR of about 6 to 12 cycles. TCRdb redid the calling of the 5' RACE reads with MiXCR, one entry per CDR3 protein. The sample includes 500,000 to 700,000 distinct CDR3 sequences, approximately 30% of them seen just once. Sequenced: blood. The receptors come from a woman older than 75 in good health.

The gene calls are TRBV20-1 and TRBJ1-5; unclear D gene. Trimming removed 5 bases from V and 2 bases from J, with 13 bases in between. CDR3 length equals 14 residues. Germline V lookup: CDR1 DFQATT, CDR2 SNEGSKA (reference sequence). This chain's CDR3 is CSAGAGLGNQPQHF. The CDR3, as DNA: TGCAGTGCTGGAGCGGGTTTGGGCAATCAGCCCCAGCATTTT.

In the case of this clonotype: At one end the junction does not follow the germline gene, possibly because of a read error. The chain carries TRBV5-1 and TRBJ2-1; maybe TRBD2 (7 bases). The CDR3 runs 15 residues. Germline CDR1 is SGHRS and CDR2 is YFSETQ. CDR3 coding DNA: TGCGCCAGCAGGATGGGGGGGGCTCCTACAATGAGCAGTTCTTTC. It codes for CASRMGGAPTMSSSF.

The table lists this clonotype with many counts. The V and J genes are TRBV20-1 and TRBJ2-7; D gene unclear. The CDR3 runs 11 residues. V shed 6 bases and J shed 3 bases, with 9 bases lying between them. Per the germline V gene, CDR1 is DFQATT and CDR2 is SNEGSKA (reference sequence). The CDR3 region is CSAEHLYEQYF. The CDR3 DNA reads TGCAGTGCCGAACATCTCTACGAGCAGTACTTC.

Of note for this clonotype: A junction end diverges from the germline sequence, so it may reflect a read error. The CDR3 sequence is CASSERSANYGNTF. CDR3 nucleotide sequence: TGTGCCAGCAGTGAAAGGTCGGCTAACTATGGCAACACCTTC. The rearrangement joins TRBV6-1 to TRBJ1-2, with D hard to call. This CDR3 is built from 14 residues. The germline V gene encodes CDR1 MNHNS and CDR2 SASEGT.

This sequence joins TRBV7-9 and TRBJ2-7, with a possible D match to TRBD1 (7 bases). Germline CDR1 is SEHNR and CDR2 is FQNEAQ (reference sequence). The CDR3 loop spans 15 amino acids. V lost 5 bases, J lost 2 bases, and 16 bases lay in between. CDR3 in amino acids: CASSPGRTGPYEQYF. In DNA, the CDR3 is TGTGCCAGCAGCCCAGGGAGGACAGGACCCTACGAGCAGTACTTC.

About this clonotype itself: Just one base apart from a much larger clone, this may be a read error. In DNA, the CDR3 is TGTGCCAGCAGCTTACGATTGAGCCCCTACAATGAGCAGTTCTTC. Its protein product is CASSLRLSPYNEQFF. The chain links TRBV5-6 to TRBJ2-1, with no clear D. This CDR3 region has 15 residues. Germline assignment: CDR1 SGHDT and CDR2 YYEEEE. Trimming left V 2 bases short and J 2 bases short, with 11 bases between. Together with reference TRBV5-6 and TRBJ2-1, the CDR3 gives the full variable domain: DAGVTQSPTHLIKTRGQQVTLRCSPKSGHDTVSWYQQALGQGPQFIFQYYEEEERQRGNFPDRFSGHQFPNYSSELNVNALLLGDSALYLCASSLRLSPYNEQFFGPGTRLTVL.

With respect to this clonotype: Being one base from a much bigger clone, this may be a read error. The rearrangement links TRBV28 to TRBJ2-5; unclear D gene. There are 11 residues in the CDR3. Trimming shortened V by 8 bases and J by 11 bases, and 15 bases separated the two germline ends. CDR1 is MDHEN, CDR2 SYDVKM, per germline. CDR3 DNA: TGTGCCAGCGCCGACGCGGATGAGCAGTACTTC. It specifies CASADADEQYF.

Remarks on this clonotype: This may come from a read error, since a much larger clone is one base off. This sequence joins TRBV6-2 or TRBV6-3 and TRBJ2-1, with a tentative D call TRBD1 (5 bases). This CDR3 region has 19 residues. V was shortened by 5 bases and J by 3 bases, with 26 bases between the two germline ends. Germline loops: CDR1 MNHEY, CDR2 SVGEGT. The CDR3: CASSGQGKLQRFGYNEQFF. CDR3 bases: TGTGCCAGCAGTGGGCAGGGAAAATTGCAGAGGTTCGGCTACAATGAGCAGTTCTTC.

As for this clonotype: This may arise from a read error, as a much more abundant clone is one base away. The chain couples TRBV20-1 to TRBJ2-1; 9 nucleotides line up with TRBD2. In germline, CDR1 is DFQATT, CDR2 SNEGSKA (reference sequence). The CDR3 sequence is 12 residues long. DNA for the CDR3: TGCAGGGCTAGCGGGGCTTACAATGAGCAGTTCTTC. Its protein product is CRASGAYNEQFF.

This clonotype was counted at least ten times. This chain links TRBV7-3 with TRBJ1-2; TRBD1 is a possible D gene (5 bases). Looked up from germline, CDR1 is SGHTA and CDR2 is FQGTGA. The CDR3 totals 13 residues. The germline V and J ends were trimmed by 5 bases and 4 bases, with 11 bases remaining between them. CDR3 nucleotide sequence: TGTGCCAGCAGCCCCGCTCAGGGCTATGGCTACACCTTC. Amino acid sequence: CASSPAQGYGYTF.

Points on this clonotype: A much larger clone sits a single nucleotide away, making a read error possible. The rearrangement uses TRBV7-9 and TRBJ2-4, with 9 bases fitting TRBD1. The J call is uncertain, as TRBJ2-7 better fits the DNA end. The CDR3 has 16 residues. Germline CDR1 SEHNR, CDR2 FQNEAQ (reference sequence). The CDR3 sequence is CPSSLAAGTGTYEQYF. CDR3 in DNA: TGTCCCAGCAGCTTAGCTGCCGGGACAGGGACCTACGAGCAGTACTTC.

Comment on this clonotype: One end of the junction does not line up with germline, which may come from a read error. The rearrangement joins TRBV25-1 to TRBJ1-4, with no clear D. The CDR3 extends over 15 amino acids. Germline CDR1 is MGHDK and CDR2 is SYGVNS. The DNA of the CDR3 is TGTACCAGCAGTGATTTGGGTGCAACTAATGAAAAACTGTTTTTT. Translating gives CTSSDLGATNEKLFF.

The genes are TRBV20-1 and TRBJ2-7, with D uncertain. The J call could be wrong; TRBJ2-5 is a better fit for the DNA end. CDR1 is DFQATT, CDR2 SNEGSKA, per germline (reference sequence). This CDR3 contains 13 residues. The CDR3 protein is CSVELGTGKTQYF. The CDR3 nucleotides read TGCAGTGTTGAATTGGGTACTGGAAAGACCCAGTACTTC.

In its sample, this clonotype was seen many times. The CDR3, as DNA: TGTGCCAGCAGCTTGGGACTGGACAGCCTGAACACTGAAGCTTTCTTT. Protein product: CASSLGLDSLNTEAFF. V is TRBV5-6 and J is TRBJ1-1; the D gene is possibly TRBD1 (6 bases). Per the germline V gene, CDR1 is SGHDT and CDR2 is YYEEEE. CDR3 length equals 16 residues. Trimming cost V 0 bases and J 0 bases, with 12 bases left between them.

As to this clonotype: This may come from a read error, since a much larger clone is one base off. The chain is built from TRBV5-1 and TRBJ2-5, with 8 bases identical to TRBD2. In germline, CDR1 is SGHRS, CDR2 YFSETQ. This CDR3 contains 14 residues. V shed 5 bases and J 11 bases; nucleotides not matched to a gene: 14. CDR3 amino acids: CASRRGGTLNEQYF. CDR3 bases: TGCGCCAGCAGACGGGGGGGCACACTCAATGAGCAGTACTTC.